Here is one T cell receptor beta chain with its context. Trimming cost V 1 base and J 3 bases; bases outside gene matches: 2. Germline lookup yields CDR1 DFQATT and CDR2 SNEGSKA (reference sequence). This CDR3 contains 14 residues. These data come from a study of regulatory T cells in long-lasting Graves disease. Libraries of TCR beta came from iRepertoire HTBI primers plus Arm-PCR of CDR3 regions. TCRdb recomputed calls from the multiplex PCR reads with MiXCR, one row per CDR3 protein. The top ten hold about 15% of the sample, which has around 240,000 distinct CDR3 sequences, 18% seen once. The time point here: newly diagnosed GD, antithyroid drugs for less than 3 months. Following extraction of RNA from PBMCs, that RNA was used to make the TCR library. This same sample was also taken into another study, of T cells in Graves' hyperthyroidism and ophthalmopathy.

The sequencing used peripheral blood mononuclear cells (PBMCs), collected at new diagnosis, from a patient treated with antithyroid drugs. This TCR was recovered from a woman aged 30 to 39 with Graves disease. The V gene is TRBV20-1, the J gene TRBJ2-3, with 9 bases that match TRBD2. The CDR3 DNA reads as TGCAGTGCTAGAGGAGCGGGGGGTACAGATACGCAGTATTTT. The encoded protein is CSARGAGGTDTQYF.